The 13 T cell receptor beta chains below all came from one sample that was sequenced in a study of blood T cell repertoires in COVID-19. Using immunoSEQ multiplex PCR, the repertoire was profiled, and TCRdb retains in-frame clones only, with some absent. The sample contains approximately 180,000 clones, over 65% of which appear only once. The specimen sequenced was peripheral blood. The source of these receptors is a person aged 70 to 85 with COVID-19, enrolled during active disease.

This rearrangement joins TRBV19 to TRBJ1-4, with TRBD1 matching over 7 bases. Germline V CDR1 and CDR2: LNHDA, SQIVND (reference sequence). The CDR3 consists of 13 residues. The V segment lost 6 bases and the J segment 6 bases; nucleotides outside the gene matches: 4. The CDR3 bases are TGTGCCAGTAGAGGGACAGTCGATGAAAAACTGTTTTTT. It specifies CASRGTVDEKLFF.

The chain couples TRBV7-2 to TRBJ1-2; D not certain. This CDR3 region has 13 residues. Per germline, CDR1 SGHTA and CDR2 FQGNSA. V was cut by 5 bases and J by 0 bases, with 7 bases left in between. The CDR3 bases are TGTGCCAGCAGCACTGGAGCTAACTATGGCTACACCTTC. Amino acid sequence: CASSTGANYGYTF.

The gene calls are TRBV7-6 and TRBJ2-2; a weak D match, TRBD1 (5 bases). This CDR3 has 17 residues. The germline CDR1 and CDR2 sequences are SGHVS and FNYEAQ. V lost 5 bases and J lost 3, with 19 bases in between. The DNA for the CDR3 is TGTGCCAGCAGCGTCATGGACATCTACGAGGACACCGGGGAGCTGTTTTTT. It translates to CASSVMDIYEDTGELFF.

This sequence joins TRBV9 and TRBJ1-3, with 9 positions matching TRBD1. In germline, CDR1 is SGDLS, CDR2 YYNGEE. J was trimmed by 4 bases and V by 3 bases; bases with no gene match: 5. The CDR3 is 15 residues long. CDR3 DNA: TGTGCCAGCAGCGCCGACAGGGGGTTGGGAAACACCATATATTTT. Translating gives CASSADRGLGNTIYF.

The chain uses TRBV5-1 and TRBJ2-5, with 7 bases lining up with TRBD2. Trimming cost V 0 bases and J 3 bases; bases outside gene matches: 5. Germline V gives CDR1 SGHRS, CDR2 YFSETQ. This CDR3 has 15 amino acids. The CDR3 nucleotides read TGCGCCAGCAGCTTGGCCGGTGGGAGGGAAGAGACCCAGTACTTC. The encoded protein is CASSLAGGREETQYF.

This chain connects TRBV7-9 to TRBJ1-2, with 9 bases lining up with TRBD1. The germline CDR1 and CDR2 sequences are SEHNR and FQNEAQ (reference sequence). V dropped 5 bases and J dropped 4; count of bases not matched to a gene: 8. The CDR3 has 15 amino acids. The CDR3 DNA is TGTGCCAGCAGCCAAGGGACAGGGCGATCCTATGGCTACACCTTC. It is translated as CASSQGTGRSYGYTF.

The V call is TRBV2, the J call TRBJ1-1; TRBD1 agrees at 11 bases. With V trimmed by 4 bases and J by 4 bases, 5 bases remained unmatched. CDR1 and CDR2 (germline): SNHLY, FYNNEI. This CDR3 spans 15 amino acids. Written as DNA, the CDR3 is TGTGCCAGCAGTGTGGGACAGGGGGGATCCACTGAAGCTTTCTTT. Translation gives CASSVGQGGSTEAFF.

This chain joins TRBV7-9 and TRBJ1-5, with D possibly matching TRBD1 (6 bases). The germline V gene encodes CDR1 SEHNR and CDR2 FQNEAQ (reference sequence). This CDR3 is 13 amino acids long. Between the trimmed V and J ends, which lost 7 bases and 7 bases, there was a span of 14 bases. The chain's CDR3 is CASTRGGGQPQHF. CDR3 coding DNA: TGTGCCAGCACCAGGGGAGGGGGGCAGCCCCAGCATTTT.

J is TRBJ2-1 and V is TRBV4-3; D gene unclear. Between the trimmed V and J ends, which lost 2 bases and 9 bases, there was a span of 11 bases. Germline V lookup: CDR1 LGHNA, CDR2 YSLEER. This CDR3 spans 13 amino acids. Written as DNA, the CDR3 is TGCGCCAGCAGCCAACTATCTAGGAGTGAGCAGTTCTTC. Translation: CASSQLSRSEQFF.

This clone appeared once. The chain joins TRBV9 to TRBJ2-2, with D tentatively TRBD1 (6 bases). The germline gives CDR1 SGDLS, CDR2 YYNGEE. V lost 2 bases to trimming and J lost 1 base, with 6 bases between them. CDR3 length equals 14 residues. CDR3: CASSVDRNTGELFF. CDR3 nucleotide sequence: TGTGCCAGCAGCGTGGACAGGAACACCGGGGAGCTGTTTTTT. Complete variable domain (other parts from reference TRBV9 and TRBJ2-2): DSGVTQTPKHLITATGQRVTLRCSPRSGDLSVYWYQQSLDQGLQFLIQYYNGEERAKGNILERFSAQQFPDLHSELNLSSLELGDSALYFCASSVDRNTGELFFGEGSRLTVL.

The chain combines TRBV5-1 with TRBJ2-2, with a weak D call TRBD2 (6 bases). The CDR3 covers 16 residues. Germline values: CDR1 SGHRS, CDR2 YFSETQ. Trimming took 1 base from V and 5 from J, leaving 15 bases between them. Written as DNA, the CDR3 is TGCGCCAGCAGCTTGAGGCCGGGAGTAGAGACCGGGGAGCTGTTTTTT. Translation: CASSLRPGVETGELFF. Based on the CDR3 plus reference TRBV5-1 and TRBJ2-2, the full variable domain is KAGVTQTPRYLIKTRGQQVTLSCSPISGHRSVSWYQQTPGQGLQFLFEYFSETQRNKGNFPGRFSGRQFSNSRSEMNVSTLELGDSALYLCASSLRPGVETGELFFGEGSRLTVL.

This chain joins TRBV10-3 and TRBJ1-1; D remains unclear. The CDR3 contains 13 residues. Germline CDR1 reads ENHRY; CDR2 reads SYGVKD. V was trimmed by 2 bases and J by 3 bases, leaving 7 bases between them. The CDR3, as DNA: TGTGCCATCAGTGAGGTCGAGGACACTGAAGCTTTCTTT. Amino acid sequence: CAISEVEDTEAFF.

The J gene is TRBJ2-3, the V gene TRBV7-6; weak D call: TRBD1 (6 bases). The CDR3 runs to 17 residues. Trimming took 4 bases from V and 1 from J, leaving 18 bases between them. The V gene's germline CDR1 is SGHVS and CDR2 FNYEAQ. In DNA, the CDR3 is TGTGCCAGCAGCTACAACTATCGGACAGCCGGCACAGATACGCAGTATTTT. It is translated as CASSYNYRTAGTDTQYF.